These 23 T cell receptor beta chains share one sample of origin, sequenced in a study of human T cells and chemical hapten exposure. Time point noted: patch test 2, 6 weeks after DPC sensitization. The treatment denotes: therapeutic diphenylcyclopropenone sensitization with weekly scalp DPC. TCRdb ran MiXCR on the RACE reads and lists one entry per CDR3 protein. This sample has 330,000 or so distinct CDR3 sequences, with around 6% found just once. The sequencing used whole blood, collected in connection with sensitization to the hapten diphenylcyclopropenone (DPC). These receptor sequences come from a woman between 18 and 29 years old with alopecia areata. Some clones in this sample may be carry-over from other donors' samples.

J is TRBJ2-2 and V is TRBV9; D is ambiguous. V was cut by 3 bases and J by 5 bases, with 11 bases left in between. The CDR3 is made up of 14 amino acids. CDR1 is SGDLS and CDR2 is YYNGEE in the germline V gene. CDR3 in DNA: TGTGCCAGCAGCGGGGTATTTGGGACCGGGGAGCTGTTTTTT. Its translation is CASSGVFGTGELFF.

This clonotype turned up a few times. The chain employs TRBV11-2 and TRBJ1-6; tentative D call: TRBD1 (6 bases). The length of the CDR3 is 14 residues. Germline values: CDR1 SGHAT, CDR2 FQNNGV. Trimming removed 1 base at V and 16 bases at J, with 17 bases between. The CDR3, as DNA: TGTGCCAGCAGCTTAGGCCTCGGACAGTGGGGTCTCCACTTT. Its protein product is CASSLGLGQWGLHF.

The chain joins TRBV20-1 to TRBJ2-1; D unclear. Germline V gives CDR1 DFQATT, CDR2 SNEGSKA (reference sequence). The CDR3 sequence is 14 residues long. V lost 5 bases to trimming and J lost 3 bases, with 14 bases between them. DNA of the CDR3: TGCAGTGCTCCCCGGGTGGGCTTCTACAATGAGCAGTTCTTC. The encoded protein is CSAPRVGFYNEQFF.

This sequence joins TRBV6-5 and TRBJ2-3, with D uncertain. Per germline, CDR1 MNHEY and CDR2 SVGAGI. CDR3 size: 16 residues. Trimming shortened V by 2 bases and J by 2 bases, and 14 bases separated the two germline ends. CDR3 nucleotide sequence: TGTGCCAGCAGTTACGTTCCGGGTCCCATCACAGATACGCAGTATTTT. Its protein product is CASSYVPGPITDTQYF.

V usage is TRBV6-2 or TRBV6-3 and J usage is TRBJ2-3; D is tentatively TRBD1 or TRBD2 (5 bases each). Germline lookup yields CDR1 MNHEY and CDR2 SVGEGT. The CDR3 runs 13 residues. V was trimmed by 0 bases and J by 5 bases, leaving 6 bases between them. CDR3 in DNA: TGTGCCAGCAGTTACTCGAGGGGAGATACGCAGTATTTT. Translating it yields CASSYSRGDTQYF.

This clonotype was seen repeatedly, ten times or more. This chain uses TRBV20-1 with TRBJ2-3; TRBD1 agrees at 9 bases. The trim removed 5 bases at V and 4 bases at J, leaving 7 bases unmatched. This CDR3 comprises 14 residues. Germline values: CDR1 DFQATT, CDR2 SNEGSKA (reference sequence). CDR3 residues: CSASGTGRADTQYF. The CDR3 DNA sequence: TGCAGTGCTTCAGGGACAGGGAGGGCAGATACGCAGTATTTT.

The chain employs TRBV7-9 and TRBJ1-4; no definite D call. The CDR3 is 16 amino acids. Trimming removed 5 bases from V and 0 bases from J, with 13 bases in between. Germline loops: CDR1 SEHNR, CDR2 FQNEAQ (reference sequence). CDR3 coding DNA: TGTGCCAGCAGCCCTGGACGGTCCGCAACTAATGAAAAACTGTTTTTT. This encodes CASSPGRSATNEKLFF.

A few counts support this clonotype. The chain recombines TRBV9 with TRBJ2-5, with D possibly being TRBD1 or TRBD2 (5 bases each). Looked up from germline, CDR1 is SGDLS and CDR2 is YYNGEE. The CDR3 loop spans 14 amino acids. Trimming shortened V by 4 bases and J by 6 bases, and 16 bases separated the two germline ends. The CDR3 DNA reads TGTGCCAGCAGCCTCCTGGATGGGACCCAGACCCAGTACTTC. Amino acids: CASSLLDGTQTQYF.

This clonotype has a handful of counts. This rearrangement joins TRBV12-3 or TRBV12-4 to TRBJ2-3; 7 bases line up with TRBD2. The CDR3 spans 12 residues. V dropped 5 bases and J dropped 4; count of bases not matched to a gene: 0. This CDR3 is CASSSGADTQYF. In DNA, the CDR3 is TGTGCCAGCAGTAGCGGGGCAGATACGCAGTATTTT.

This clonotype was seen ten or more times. The CDR3 loop is CASSYSNRGGTEAFF. CDR3 DNA: TGTGCCAGCAGTTACTCCAACAGGGGTGGGACTGAAGCTTTCTTT. This chain uses TRBV6-6 with TRBJ1-1; 7 positions match TRBD1. The CDR3 has 15 amino acids. The germline CDR1 and CDR2 sequences are MNHNY and SVGAGI (reference sequence). V shed 0 bases and J 5 bases; nucleotides not matched to a gene: 6.

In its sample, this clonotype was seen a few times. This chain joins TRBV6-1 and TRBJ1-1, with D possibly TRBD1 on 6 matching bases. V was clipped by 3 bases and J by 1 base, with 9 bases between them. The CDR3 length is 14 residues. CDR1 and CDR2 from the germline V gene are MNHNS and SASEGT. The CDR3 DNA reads TGTGCCAGCAGTGAGGGGGCCGAGAACACTGAAGCTTTCTTT. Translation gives CASSEGAENTEAFF.

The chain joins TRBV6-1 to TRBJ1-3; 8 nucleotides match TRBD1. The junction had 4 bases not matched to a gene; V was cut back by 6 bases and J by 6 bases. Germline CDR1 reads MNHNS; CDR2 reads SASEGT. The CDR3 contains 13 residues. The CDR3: CASRAGQANTIYF. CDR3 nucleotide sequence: TGTGCCAGCAGGGCGGGACAGGCAAACACCATATATTTT.

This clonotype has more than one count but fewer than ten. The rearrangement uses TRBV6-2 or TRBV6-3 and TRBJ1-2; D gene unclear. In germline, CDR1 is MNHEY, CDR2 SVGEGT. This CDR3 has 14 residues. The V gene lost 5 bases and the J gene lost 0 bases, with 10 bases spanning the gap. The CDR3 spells CASSPRTSNYGYTF. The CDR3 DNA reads TGTGCCAGCAGTCCGAGGACCTCTAACTATGGCTACACCTTC.

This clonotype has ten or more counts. DNA for the CDR3: TGCAGCGACTCGACAGATTTGAACACTGAAGCTTTCTTT. As protein: CSDSTDLNTEAFF. The chain employs TRBV29-1 and TRBJ1-1, with D possibly TRBD1 on 5 matching bases. Trimming took 7 bases from V and 0 from J, leaving 12 bases between them. Germline V gene sequence: CDR1 SQVTM, CDR2 ANQGSEA. The CDR3 totals 13 residues.

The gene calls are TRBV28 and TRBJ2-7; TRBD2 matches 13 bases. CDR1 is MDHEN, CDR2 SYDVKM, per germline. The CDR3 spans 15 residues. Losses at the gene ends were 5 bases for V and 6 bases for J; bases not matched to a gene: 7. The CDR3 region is CASSGLAGARGEQYF. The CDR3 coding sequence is TGTGCCAGCAGTGGACTAGCGGGGGCCCGGGGCGAGCAGTACTTC.

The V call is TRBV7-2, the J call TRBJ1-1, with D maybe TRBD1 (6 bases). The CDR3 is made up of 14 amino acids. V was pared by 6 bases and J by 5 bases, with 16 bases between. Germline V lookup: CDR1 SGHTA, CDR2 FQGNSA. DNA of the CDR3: TGTGCCAGCAGTTTCTCCGGAGGGGGGACTGAAGCTTTCTTT. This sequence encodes CASSFSGGGTEAFF. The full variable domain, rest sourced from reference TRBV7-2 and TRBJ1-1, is GAGVSQSPSNKVTEKGKDVELRCDPISGHTALYWYRQSLGQGLEFLIYFQGNSAPDKSGLPSDRFSAERTGGSVSTLTIQRTQQEDSAVYLCASSFSGGGTEAFFGQGTRLTVV.

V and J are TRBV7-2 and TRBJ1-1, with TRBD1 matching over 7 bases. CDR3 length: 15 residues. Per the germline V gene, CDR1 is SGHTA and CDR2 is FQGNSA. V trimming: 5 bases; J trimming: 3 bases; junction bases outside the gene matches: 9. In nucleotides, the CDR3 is TGTGCCAGCAGCCCCAGGGGGTCTGGGGACACTGAAGCTTTCTTT. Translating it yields CASSPRGSGDTEAFF.

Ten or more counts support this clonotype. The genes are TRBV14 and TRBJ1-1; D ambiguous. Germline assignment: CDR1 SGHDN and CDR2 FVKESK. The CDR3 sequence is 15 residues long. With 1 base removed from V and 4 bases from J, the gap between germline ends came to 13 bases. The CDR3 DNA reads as TGTGCCAGCAGCCAAGCTCGATGGCAGACCACTGAAGCTTTCTTT. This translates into CASSQARWQTTEAFF.

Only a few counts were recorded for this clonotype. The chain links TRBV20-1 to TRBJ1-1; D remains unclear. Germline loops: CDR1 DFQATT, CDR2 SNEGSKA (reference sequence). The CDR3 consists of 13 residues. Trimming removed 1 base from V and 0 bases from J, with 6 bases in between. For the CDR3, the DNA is TGCAGTGCTAGAGGACATTTGAACACTGAAGCTTTCTTT. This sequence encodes CSARGHLNTEAFF.

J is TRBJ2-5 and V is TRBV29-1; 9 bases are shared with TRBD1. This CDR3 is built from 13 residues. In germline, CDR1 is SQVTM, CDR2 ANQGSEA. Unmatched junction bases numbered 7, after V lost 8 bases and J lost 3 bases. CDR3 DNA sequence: TGCAGCTTACCGGGACAGGGAAAAGAGACCCAGTACTTC. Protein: CSLPGQGKETQYF.

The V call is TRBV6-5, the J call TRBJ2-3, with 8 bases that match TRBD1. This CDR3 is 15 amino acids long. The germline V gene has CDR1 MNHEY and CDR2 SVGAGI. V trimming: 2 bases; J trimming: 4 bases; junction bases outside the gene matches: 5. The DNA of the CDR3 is TGTGCCAGCAGTTACCAACTGGACAGGGCAGATACGCAGTATTTT. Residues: CASSYQLDRADTQYF.

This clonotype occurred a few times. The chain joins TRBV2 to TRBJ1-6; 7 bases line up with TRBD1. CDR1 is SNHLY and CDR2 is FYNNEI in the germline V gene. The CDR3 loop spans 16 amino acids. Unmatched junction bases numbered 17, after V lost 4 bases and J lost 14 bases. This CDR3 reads CASSVHTLRQGEALHF. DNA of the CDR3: TGTGCCAGCAGTGTACACACCTTGCGTCAGGGGGAGGCCCTCCACTTT.

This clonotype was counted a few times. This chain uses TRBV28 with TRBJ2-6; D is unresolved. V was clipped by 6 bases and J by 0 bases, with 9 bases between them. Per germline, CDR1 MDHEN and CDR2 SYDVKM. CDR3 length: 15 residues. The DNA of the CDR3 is TGTGCCAGCAGCACTCGGTACTCTGGGGCCAACGTCCTGACTTTC. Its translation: CASSTRYSGANVLTF.